The entry below gives a single TCR beta chain sequence along with its context. Its matching antigen is unknown. Each donor was nominally healthy when sampled (though unrecorded immune exposures were likely). PCR was performed using 60 Vbeta and 13 Jbeta primers. Per the original data handling: Counted up in a later analysis, unique TCR beta chains came to around 80 million, with about 9.9 million shared. Using immunoSEQ multiplex PCR, the repertoire was profiled, and TCRdb retains in-frame clones only, with some absent. V and J calls and clone size are as listed in that table; D and trimming were resolved from the DNA. The sample contains 150,000 or so clones, approximately 80% of which appear only once. This sample stems from a study of cytomegalovirus exposure and HLA in healthy donors. Study results and limitations: The study assumed roughly uniform donor sequencing depth for presence/absence analyses. A likely sequencing artifact accounted for one observed cluster of highly shared sequence variants.

Germline CDR1 and CDR2: MNHNY and SVGAGI (reference sequence). The CDR3 has 15 amino acids. Trimming removed 6 bases at V and 5 bases at J, with 14 bases between. Sequenced sample: PBMCs. This chain joins TRBV6-6 and TRBJ1-6; maybe TRBD1 (6 bases). The source of this sequence is a woman in her thirties or forties in good health and CMV-seronegative. In DNA form, the CDR3 reads TGTGCCAGCAGAACCGACAGGACTGATAATTCACCCCTCCACTTT. It translates to CASRTDRTDNSPLHF.